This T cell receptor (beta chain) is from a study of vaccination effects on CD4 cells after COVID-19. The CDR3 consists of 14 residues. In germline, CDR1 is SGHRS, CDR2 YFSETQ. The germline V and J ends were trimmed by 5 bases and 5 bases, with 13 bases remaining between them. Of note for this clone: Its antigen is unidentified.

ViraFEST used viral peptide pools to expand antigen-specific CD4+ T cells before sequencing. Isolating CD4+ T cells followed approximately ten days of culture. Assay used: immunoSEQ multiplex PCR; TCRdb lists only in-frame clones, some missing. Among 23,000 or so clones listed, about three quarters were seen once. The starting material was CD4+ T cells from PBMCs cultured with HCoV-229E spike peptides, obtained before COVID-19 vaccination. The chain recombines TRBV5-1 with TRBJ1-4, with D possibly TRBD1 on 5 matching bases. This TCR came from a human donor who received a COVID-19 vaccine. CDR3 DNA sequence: TGCGCCAGCAGTGATGGGGGAACCAATGAAAAACTGTTTTTT. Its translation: CASSDGGTNEKLFF.